This T cell receptor beta chain is from a study of technical replicates of blood from a few donors. Germline CDR1 reads SNHLY; CDR2 reads FYNNEI. This CDR3 has 15 residues. J lost 2 bases, V lost 5 bases, and 2 bases had no gene match. Measured with immunoSEQ multiplex PCR; TCRdb has only the in-frame clones, and not every one. The table shows approximately 29,000 clones, with approximately 92% occurring only once. Sequences were obtained from PBMCs. The chain recombines TRBV2 with TRBJ2-5; 13 bases fit TRBD2. The origin of this receptor is a human donor in good health. Some clones in this sample may be carry-over from other donors' samples. CDR3 amino acids: CASSRLAGGQETQYF. CDR3 bases: TGTGCCAGCAGTCGACTAGCGGGGGGACAAGAGACCCAGTACTTC.